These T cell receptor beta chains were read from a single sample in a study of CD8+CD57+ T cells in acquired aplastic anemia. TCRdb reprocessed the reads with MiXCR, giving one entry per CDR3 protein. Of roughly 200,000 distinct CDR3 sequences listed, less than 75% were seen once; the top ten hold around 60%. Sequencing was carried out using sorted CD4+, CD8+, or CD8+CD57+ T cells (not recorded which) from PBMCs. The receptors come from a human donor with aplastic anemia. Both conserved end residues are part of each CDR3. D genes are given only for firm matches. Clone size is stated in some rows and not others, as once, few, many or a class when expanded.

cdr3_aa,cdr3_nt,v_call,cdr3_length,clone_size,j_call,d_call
CSAGPGGSSPLHF,TGCAGTGCTGGGCCGGGGGGTTCCTCACCCCTCCACTTT,TRBV20-1,13,.,TRBJ1-6,.
CASSTGGLSTDTQYF,TGTGCCAGTAGTACAGGGGGCCTAAGCACAGATACGCAGTATTTT,TRBV19,15,.,TRBJ2-3,TRBD1
CASSQGTSGLYEQYF,TGTGCCAGCAGCCAAGGGACTAGCGGGTTATACGAGCAGTACTTC,TRBV7-2,15,.,TRBJ2-7,TRBD2
CAWSQGLLSPLHF,TGTGCCTGGAGTCAGGGCCTCTTGAGTCCCCTCCACTTT,TRBV30,13,many,TRBJ1-6,.
CASSQVSNSYNEQFF,TGCGCCAGCAGCCAAGTGTCAAACTCCTACAATGAGCAGTTCTTC,TRBV4-1,15,many,TRBJ2-1,.
CASSLWTGNEQYF,TGCGCCAGCAGCTTGTGGACGGGGAACGAGCAGTACTTC,TRBV5-1,13,.,TRBJ2-7,.
CSARVPGLGTYEQYF,TGCAGTGCTAGGGTCCCGGGACTAGGAACCTACGAGCAGTACTTC,TRBV20-1,15,.,TRBJ2-7,TRBD2
CASSLALANDEQYF,TGTGCCAGCAGCTTAGCGCTAGCTAATGACGAGCAGTACTTC,TRBV7-2,14,.,TRBJ2-7,.
CASSAQETQYF,TGTGCCAGCTCAGCACAAGAGACCCAGTACTTC,TRBV18,11,few,TRBJ2-5,.
CASSGRPGGRKANYGYTF,TGTGCCAGCAGTGGTCGTCCCGGGGGGCGCAAGGCTAACTATGGCTACACCTTC,TRBV7-8,18,.,TRBJ1-2,.
CASSLGQPDNEQFF,TGCGCCAGCAGCTTAGGACAGCCTGACAATGAGCAGTTCTTC,TRBV5-1,14,few,TRBJ2-1,.
CASNAVGSDTQYF,TGTGCCAGCAACGCGGTCGGCTCAGATACGCAGTATTTT,TRBV5-5,13,.,TRBJ2-3,.
CASSPRGGSSYEQYF,TGTGCCAGCAGCCCACGTGGGGGGAGCTCCTACGAGCAGTACTTC,TRBV14,15,.,TRBJ2-7,.
CASSLWTSGGARSTDTQYF,TGTGCCAGCAGCTTGTGGACTAGCGGGGGGGCTAGGAGCACAGATACGCAGTATTTT,TRBV5-5,19,.,TRBJ2-3,TRBD2
CATSGQYPGELFF,TGTGCCACCAGTGGACAGTACCCCGGGGAGCTGTTTTTT,TRBV24-1,13,.,TRBJ2-2,.
CASSSQGHEQYF,TGTGCCAGCAGCTCCCAGGGGCACGAGCAGTACTTC,TRBV7-2,12,.,TRBJ2-7,.
CASSYSSGHDSYEQYF,TGTGCCAGCAGTTACTCGTCCGGACACGACTCCTACGAGCAGTACTTC,TRBV6-6,16,.,TRBJ2-7,.
CSASSRDSYEQYF,TGCAGTGCTAGCAGCAGGGACTCCTACGAGCAGTACTTC,TRBV20-1,13,.,TRBJ2-7,.
CASSYGGGNTIYF,TGTGCCAGCAGTTACGGGGGGGGAAACACCATATATTTT,TRBV6-2/TRBV6-3,13,many,TRBJ1-3,.
CSARGALGGYTF,TGCAGTGCTAGGGGCGCCCTGGGTGGCTACACCTTC,TRBV20-1,12,.,TRBJ1-2,.
CSGLQGQSGYTF,TGCAGTGGCCTTCAAGGGCAAAGTGGCTACACCTTC,TRBV20-1,12,few,TRBJ1-2,.
CASSLGLAGATSTDTQYF,TGTGCCAGCAGCTTAGGACTAGCGGGGGCCACTAGCACAGATACGCAGTATTTT,TRBV5-4,18,.,TRBJ2-3,TRBD2
CASSQWDSLNTEAFF,TGCGCCAGCAGCCAATGGGACAGTTTGAACACTGAAGCTTTCTTT,TRBV4-1,15,many,TRBJ1-1,TRBD1
CASSLGATGGNGYTF,TGTGCCAGCAGCTTAGGAGCGACAGGCGGTAATGGCTACACCTTC,TRBV7-6,15,many,TRBJ1-2,.